Listed below are T cell receptor beta chains from one sample, sequenced in a study of T cell changes during pregnancy in multiple sclerosis. The repertoire was sequenced with immunoSEQ multiplex PCR; TCRdb's copy has only in-frame clones and lacks some. Here the sample spans about 100,000 clones, 92% being singletons. Sample: peripheral blood, taken in the first trimester of pregnancy. The source of these receptors is a female donor with multiple sclerosis, enrolled in a pregnancy study. The CDR3 runs from the conserved cysteine through the conserved F or W. Fields, in order: V gene, D gene, clone size, J gene, CDR3 protein, CDR3 DNA. D genes are given only for firm matches. For some rows the clone size is stated as once, few or many, or as a class when expanded; others skip it.

V gene: TRBV4-1; D gene: NA; clone size: NA; J gene: TRBJ1-1; CDR3 protein: CASSQDQVLMNTEAFF; CDR3 DNA: TGCGCCAGCAGCCAAGATCAGGTTCTCATGAACACTGAAGCTTTCTTT
V gene: TRBV28; D gene: NA; clone size: NA; J gene: TRBJ2-7; CDR3 protein: CASSLNPGLGEQYF; CDR3 DNA: TGTGCCAGCAGTTTAAACCCAGGGTTGGGCGAGCAGTACTTC
V gene: TRBV27; D gene: TRBD2; clone size: NA; J gene: TRBJ2-1; CDR3 protein: CASSLYSPGTSPPGDEQFF; CDR3 DNA: TGTGCCAGCAGTTTATACAGTCCCGGGACTAGCCCCCCGGGGGATGAGCAGTTCTTC
V gene: TRBV29-1; D gene: NA; clone size: NA; J gene: TRBJ2-5; CDR3 protein: CSVGSAGTQYF; CDR3 DNA: TGCAGCGTGGGCAGCGCGGGGACCCAGTACTTC
V gene: TRBV18; D gene: TRBD1; clone size: NA; J gene: TRBJ1-2; CDR3 protein: CASSPRQGYGYTF; CDR3 DNA: TGTGCCAGCTCACCGAGACAGGGATATGGCTACACCTTC
V gene: TRBV7-9; D gene: NA; clone size: NA; J gene: TRBJ2-7; CDR3 protein: CASSLGGGGTYEQYF; CDR3 DNA: TGTGCCAGCAGCTTGGGGGGTGGAGGCACCTACGAGCAGTACTTC
V gene: TRBV9; D gene: TRBD2; clone size: NA; J gene: TRBJ2-7; CDR3 protein: CASSVAGLAGGYEQYF; CDR3 DNA: TGTGCCAGCAGCGTAGCTGGACTAGCGGGAGGATACGAGCAGTACTTC
V gene: TRBV14; D gene: TRBD2; clone size: NA; J gene: TRBJ2-7; CDR3 protein: CASSLFSGSIHYEQYF; CDR3 DNA: TGTGCCAGCAGCCTCTTTAGCGGGAGCATCCACTACGAGCAGTACTTC
V gene: TRBV25-1; D gene: NA; clone size: NA; J gene: TRBJ2-7; CDR3 protein: CASSVGGYEQYF; CDR3 DNA: TGTGCCAGCAGTGTCGGGGGCTACGAGCAGTACTTC
V gene: TRBV7-9; D gene: NA; clone size: NA; J gene: TRBJ1-3; CDR3 protein: CASSLIGGLNPGNTIYF; CDR3 DNA: TGTGCCAGCAGCTTAATTGGGGGCCTAAATCCCGGAAACACCATATATTTT
V gene: TRBV4-3; D gene: TRBD2; clone size: NA; J gene: TRBJ2-2; CDR3 protein: CASSQEATAGGRGELFF; CDR3 DNA: TGCGCCAGCAGCCAAGAGGCGACGGCGGGAGGGAGGGGGGAGCTGTTTTTT
V gene: TRBV19; D gene: TRBD2; clone size: NA; J gene: TRBJ2-3; CDR3 protein: CASSMGAGTSTDTQYF; CDR3 DNA: TGTGCCAGTAGTATGGGAGCGGGAACTAGCACAGATACGCAGTATTTT
V gene: TRBV9; D gene: NA; clone size: NA; J gene: TRBJ2-5; CDR3 protein: CASSDRTETQYF; CDR3 DNA: TGTGCCAGCAGCGACAGAACGGAGACCCAGTACTTC
V gene: TRBV30; D gene: TRBD2; clone size: NA; J gene: TRBJ2-7; CDR3 protein: CAWSVTGRTSYEQYF; CDR3 DNA: TGTGCCTGGAGTGTAACCGGGAGGACCTCCTACGAGCAGTACTTC
V gene: TRBV6-1; D gene: NA; clone size: once; J gene: TRBJ1-3; CDR3 protein: CASSETTVPGNTIYF; CDR3 DNA: TGTGCCAGCAGTGAAACGACAGTTCCTGGAAACACCATATATTTT
V gene: TRBV4-1; D gene: NA; clone size: NA; J gene: TRBJ2-1; CDR3 protein: CASSQGSGVGEQFF; CDR3 DNA: TGCGCCAGCAGCCAAGGTTCCGGGGTCGGTGAGCAGTTCTTC
V gene: TRBV14; D gene: NA; clone size: NA; J gene: TRBJ2-7; CDR3 protein: CASSQDLSGEYF; CDR3 DNA: TGTGCCAGCAGCCAAGATCTTAGCGGAGAGTACTTC
V gene: TRBV2; D gene: NA; clone size: NA; J gene: TRBJ1-4; CDR3 protein: CASSETAGGEKLFF; CDR3 DNA: TGTGCCAGCAGTGAGACAGCGGGTGGAGAAAAACTGTTTTTT
V gene: TRBV28; D gene: NA; clone size: NA; J gene: TRBJ2-1; CDR3 protein: CASSTSSYNEQFF; CDR3 DNA: TGTGCCAGCAGTACGAGCTCCTACAATGAGCAGTTCTTC
V gene: TRBV28; D gene: TRBD2; clone size: NA; J gene: TRBJ2-1; CDR3 protein: CASYRPVAGGPPVEQFF; CDR3 DNA: TGTGCCAGCTACCGCCCCGTAGCGGGAGGGCCTCCGGTTGAGCAGTTCTTC
V gene: TRBV27; D gene: TRBD2; clone size: NA; J gene: TRBJ2-3; CDR3 protein: CASSSWTRRNTDTQYF; CDR3 DNA: TGTGCCAGCAGTTCGTGGACTAGGCGAAACACAGATACGCAGTATTTT
V gene: TRBV29-1; D gene: NA; clone size: NA; J gene: TRBJ2-1; CDR3 protein: CSVRANEQFF; CDR3 DNA: TGCAGCGTTCGAGCTAATGAGCAGTTCTTC
V gene: TRBV29-1; D gene: NA; clone size: NA; J gene: TRBJ2-1; CDR3 protein: CSQSPAGNEQFF; CDR3 DNA: TGCAGCCAATCTCCCGCGGGAAATGAGCAGTTCTTC
V gene: TRBV28; D gene: TRBD1; clone size: NA; J gene: TRBJ1-5; CDR3 protein: CASSTHPGQGVQQPQHF; CDR3 DNA: TGTGCCAGCAGCACCCATCCAGGACAGGGGGTGCAACAGCCCCAGCATTTT
V gene: TRBV5-4; D gene: NA; clone size: NA; J gene: TRBJ2-1; CDR3 protein: CATLEGGATYNEQFF; CDR3 DNA: TGTGCCACCCTCGAAGGTGGGGCCACCTACAATGAGCAGTTCTTC
V gene: TRBV19; D gene: NA; clone size: NA; J gene: TRBJ1-1; CDR3 protein: CASSSGGSHTEAFF; CDR3 DNA: TGTGCCAGTAGCTCCGGAGGCTCGCACACTGAAGCTTTCTTT
V gene: TRBV14; D gene: NA; clone size: NA; J gene: TRBJ2-7; CDR3 protein: CASSHPGQPYEQYF; CDR3 DNA: TGTGCCAGCAGCCACCCGGGACAACCCTACGAGCAGTACTTC
V gene: TRBV27; D gene: NA; clone size: NA; J gene: TRBJ2-7; CDR3 protein: CASSPVGLDTYEQYF; CDR3 DNA: TGTGCCAGCAGTCCCGTGGGACTGGATACCTACGAGCAGTACTTC
V gene: TRBV19; D gene: NA; clone size: once; J gene: TRBJ1-5; CDR3 protein: CASSITQGRGQPQHF; CDR3 DNA: TGTGCCAGTAGTATAACGCAGGGCAGGGGTCAGCCCCAGCATTTT
V gene: TRBV20-1; D gene: NA; clone size: once; J gene: TRBJ2-1; CDR3 protein: CSAGGDEQFF; CDR3 DNA: TGCAGTGCAGGGGGGGATGAGCAGTTCTTC
V gene: TRBV4-2; D gene: TRBD2; clone size: NA; J gene: TRBJ2-5; CDR3 protein: CASSQDWTSGRAGEETQYF; CDR3 DNA: TGTGCCAGCAGCCAAGATTGGACTAGCGGGAGGGCCGGGGAAGAGACCCAGTACTTC
V gene: TRBV5-1; D gene: TRBD1; clone size: NA; J gene: TRBJ2-7; CDR3 protein: CASKPAGTGIYEQYF; CDR3 DNA: TGCGCCAGCAAGCCCGCCGGGACAGGGATCTACGAGCAGTACTTC
V gene: TRBV5-6; D gene: NA; clone size: NA; J gene: TRBJ2-7; CDR3 protein: CASSLSGQGQSFYEQYF; CDR3 DNA: TGTGCCAGCAGCTTATCTGGCCAAGGACAGAGTTTTTACGAGCAGTACTTC
V gene: TRBV5-4; D gene: TRBD2; clone size: NA; J gene: TRBJ2-1; CDR3 protein: CASTSGLADYNEQFF; CDR3 DNA: TGTGCCAGCACAAGTGGGCTAGCGGACTACAATGAGCAGTTCTTC
V gene: TRBV4-1; D gene: TRBD2; clone size: NA; J gene: TRBJ2-1; CDR3 protein: CASSFPYSGRAPFF; CDR3 DNA: TGCGCCAGCAGCTTTCCTTACAGCGGGAGGGCTCCGTTCTTC
V gene: TRBV19; D gene: NA; clone size: NA; J gene: TRBJ1-2; CDR3 protein: CASRTQVNYGYTF; CDR3 DNA: TGTGCCAGTAGGACACAGGTCAACTATGGCTACACCTTC
V gene: TRBV29-1; D gene: NA; clone size: NA; J gene: TRBJ2-3; CDR3 protein: CSFQWAASTDTQYF; CDR3 DNA: TGCAGCTTCCAGTGGGCAGCTAGCACAGATACGCAGTATTTT
V gene: TRBV28; D gene: TRBD1; clone size: NA; J gene: TRBJ2-3; CDR3 protein: CASSISGTGVTDTQYF; CDR3 DNA: TGTGCCAGCAGTATCTCCGGGACAGGGGTCACAGATACGCAGTATTTT
V gene: TRBV7-3; D gene: TRBD1; clone size: NA; J gene: TRBJ1-1; CDR3 protein: CASSASDRGGAFF; CDR3 DNA: TGTGCCAGCAGCGCGAGTGACAGGGGTGGGGCTTTCTTT
V gene: TRBV7-2; D gene: TRBD2; clone size: NA; J gene: TRBJ2-7; CDR3 protein: CASSPEAGGQTYEQYF; CDR3 DNA: TGTGCCAGCAGCCCGGAAGCGGGAGGACAGACCTACGAGCAGTACTTC
V gene: TRBV2; D gene: TRBD1; clone size: medium-sized; J gene: TRBJ1-2; CDR3 protein: CASAQGNYGYTF; CDR3 DNA: TGTGCCAGCGCACAGGGGAACTATGGCTACACCTTC
V gene: TRBV7-9; D gene: NA; clone size: NA; J gene: TRBJ2-5; CDR3 protein: CASSSPLTAEQYQETQYF; CDR3 DNA: TGTGCCAGCAGCTCCCCCCTAACAGCGGAACAATACCAAGAGACCCAGTACTTC
V gene: TRBV5-6; D gene: NA; clone size: NA; J gene: TRBJ2-7; CDR3 protein: CASSLSRGAYEQYF; CDR3 DNA: TGTGCCAGCAGCTTGTCCAGGGGGGCCTACGAGCAGTACTTC
V gene: TRBV27; D gene: NA; clone size: NA; J gene: TRBJ2-1; CDR3 protein: CASSRLERGNEQFF; CDR3 DNA: TGTGCCAGCAGTCGACTAGAAAGGGGCAATGAGCAGTTCTTC
V gene: TRBV27; D gene: NA; clone size: NA; J gene: TRBJ2-7; CDR3 protein: CASRLNQGPSYEQYF; CDR3 DNA: TGTGCCAGCAGACTTAATCAGGGGCCCTCCTACGAGCAGTACTTC
V gene: TRBV29-1; D gene: TRBD1; clone size: NA; J gene: TRBJ2-7; CDR3 protein: CSVLTGAYEQYF; CDR3 DNA: TGCAGCGTTCTGACAGGGGCCTACGAGCAGTACTTC
V gene: TRBV5-1; D gene: NA; clone size: NA; J gene: TRBJ1-5; CDR3 protein: CASSLSGDQPQHF; CDR3 DNA: TGCGCCAGCAGCTTGTCGGGAGATCAGCCCCAGCATTTT
V gene: TRBV7-8; D gene: NA; clone size: NA; J gene: TRBJ1-5; CDR3 protein: CASSLLANQPQHF; CDR3 DNA: TGTGCCAGCAGCTTACTAGCCAATCAGCCCCAGCATTTT
V gene: TRBV5-4; D gene: NA; clone size: NA; J gene: TRBJ2-1; CDR3 protein: CASSFNAGWNEQFF; CDR3 DNA: TGTGCCAGCAGCTTTAACGCGGGGTGGAATGAGCAGTTCTTC
V gene: TRBV5-1; D gene: TRBD1; clone size: NA; J gene: TRBJ2-7; CDR3 protein: CASSYRGRTYEQYF; CDR3 DNA: TGCGCCAGCAGCTACAGGGGGCGGACCTACGAGCAGTACTTC
V gene: TRBV5-1; D gene: NA; clone size: once; J gene: TRBJ2-7; CDR3 protein: CASSLDSGGNPYEQYF; CDR3 DNA: TGCGCCAGCAGCTTGGATTCTGGGGGGAACCCCTACGAGCAGTACTTC
V gene: TRBV28; D gene: TRBD1; clone size: NA; J gene: TRBJ1-3; CDR3 protein: CASRGRDRVVLPSGNTIYF; CDR3 DNA: TGTGCCAGCAGGGGGCGGGACAGAGTAGTATTACCCTCTGGAAACACCATATATTTT
V gene: TRBV9; D gene: NA; clone size: NA; J gene: TRBJ1-4; CDR3 protein: CASSVEGENEKLFF; CDR3 DNA: TGTGCCAGCAGCGTAGAGGGAGAAAATGAAAAACTGTTTTTT